This entry concerns a single T cell receptor (beta chain). What it recognizes is unknown. The RNA input was roughly 0.45 to 1 ug, and it was reverse transcribed with random hexamers. One entry per CDR3 protein results from TCRdb running MiXCR on the immunoSEQ multiplex PCR reads. The sample has about 240,000 distinct CDR3 sequences, almost 97% seen once; the top ten hold around 0.1%. Germline CDR1 reads DFQATT; CDR2 reads SNEGSKA (reference sequence). The V gene lost 3 bases and the J gene lost 3 bases, with 12 bases spanning the gap. The CDR3 consists of 14 residues. The sample originates from a study of CD8 T cells in Susac syndrome. Study-level findings and limits: It was acknowledged in the study that the number of individuals who were included in its TCR sequencing and HLA analysis was relatively small.

The sample was CD4+ T cells from PBMCs. This rearrangement joins TRBV20-1 to TRBJ1-5; no clear D. This clonotype was obtained from a human donor with Susac syndrome. The CDR3 sequence: CSASPLQNNQPQHF. In nucleotides, the CDR3 is TGCAGTGCTAGTCCCCTGCAGAACAATCAGCCCCAGCATTTT.